A selection of T cell receptor beta chains follows, all from one sample in a study of response to subunit inactivated influenza vaccine. One entry per CDR3 protein, called by TCRdb with MiXCR from the RT-PCR reads. The sample lists about 520,000 distinct CDR3 sequences, roughly 7.9% occurring once. This sample comprised PBMCs from blood, obtained less than 30 months after vaccination. These receptors were collected from a man aged 45 to 75 who received an inactivated influenza vaccine. Both conserved end residues are part of each CDR3. Fields, in order: D gene, V gene, CDR3 length, J gene, CDR3 protein. The D gene is left open where the match is weak.

>-|TRBV12-3/TRBV12-4|15|TRBJ2-3
CASSFFSGPTDTQYF
>-|TRBV6-1|15|TRBJ2-5
CASSGGLHFRETQYF
>-|TRBV6-1|12|TRBJ1-1
CASSEGDQRAFF
>-|TRBV4-1|14|TRBJ2-2
CASSDLDKSEELFF
>-|TRBV29-1|11|TRBJ1-2
CSVGSVYGYTF
>-|TRBV29-1|12|TRBJ2-1
CSVGNTQVEQFF
>-|TRBV4-3|11|TRBJ2-1
CASSGRGEQFF
>TRBD2|TRBV18|15|TRBJ2-5
CASSPPAGSREAQYF
>-|TRBV5-5|12|TRBJ2-7
CASGVQGNEQYF
>TRBD1|TRBV4-3|16|TRBJ1-1
CASSPRTGGDSSMAFF
>TRBD2|TRBV29-1|14|TRBJ2-1
CSVAGLAGHSEQFF
>-|TRBV20-1|15|TRBJ2-5
CSAKAVTGMVETQYF
>TRBD2|TRBV25-1|15|TRBJ2-7
CATGGGLAGDYEQYF
>-|TRBV12-3/TRBV12-4|14|TRBJ2-5
CASSQSGAEVAQYF
>-|TRBV7-9|15|TRBJ2-3
CASSLALLITDTQYF
>TRBD2|TRBV4-2|16|TRBJ2-1
CASSQEGTSGGDGPFF
>-|TRBV20-1|13|TRBJ2-7
CSARQVQTYEQYF
>-|TRBV19|14|TRBJ2-1
CASSFAWMGNEQFF
>TRBD1|TRBV20-1|13|TRBJ1-2
CSARTGADYGYTF
>-|TRBV7-3|13|TRBJ2-5
CASSLISGETQYF
>-|TRBV6-1|16|TRBJ1-6
CASNHSPGRGFSPLHF
>-|TRBV4-1|14|TRBJ2-7
CASSQVVGTYEQYF
>-|TRBV6-2/TRBV6-3|14|TRBJ1-1
CASSMGPDKIEAFF
>-|TRBV15|15|TRBJ2-3
CATSRAPTETDTQYF
>-|TRBV5-1|14|TRBJ1-1
CASSLVPENTEAFF
>TRBD1|TRBV6-5|15|TRBJ2-5
CASSYDGTGSETQYF
>TRBD1|TRBV27|16|TRBJ1-6
CASRRTGLSYNSPLHF
>-|TRBV11-3|14|TRBJ2-1
CASSLDRDLREQFF
>-|TRBV20-1|13|TRBJ1-2
CSAQDYSNYGCTF
>-|TRBV9|15|TRBJ2-3
CASSADGTSTDTQYF
>-|TRBV12-3/TRBV12-4|12|TRBJ2-3
CASSPVANTQYF
>TRBD1|TRBV5-1|15|TRBJ1-1
CASRRDRGSGTEAFF
>-|TRBV7-9|14|TRBJ2-7
CASSLASRGNEQYF
>TRBD1|TRBV2|15|TRBJ1-5
CASRPRTGGNQPQHF
>-|TRBV7-9|17|TRBJ1-1
CASSLGAGEPGNTEAFF
>TRBD1|TRBV4-1|19|TRBJ2-6
CASSQRSGTASSGANVLTF
>TRBD1|TRBV20-1|17|TRBJ2-2
CSARDATGETNTGELFF
>TRBD1|TRBV9|15|TRBJ2-7
CASSASGTGLNEQYF
>-|TRBV24-1|15|TRBJ2-3
CATALSGGETDTQYF
>TRBD1|TRBV20-1|13|TRBJ2-7
CSVRQGAAYEQYF
>-|TRBV5-5|18|TRBJ2-3
CASSLPRGIGFSTDTQYF
>-|TRBV20-1|11|TRBJ2-2
CSALSYGELFF
>-|TRBV7-9|13|TRBJ2-1
CASSLRTRGEQFF
>TRBD1|TRBV20-1|15|TRBJ1-5
CSAWGGTGLNQPQHF
>-|TRBV19|15|TRBJ2-2
CASSIVRGATGELFF
>TRBD1|TRBV7-9|15|TRBJ2-7
CASSLEGQGFYEQYF
>-|TRBV6-1|13|TRBJ2-2
CASSEVDSGELFF
>-|TRBV7-8|12|TRBJ1-2
CASSSGPGGYTF
>-|TRBV5-1|15|TRBJ2-5
CASSALSRGEETQYF
>TRBD1|TRBV12-3/TRBV12-4|15|TRBJ1-1
CASTPGGGMNTEAFF
>-|TRBV10-3|16|TRBJ1-2
CAISELGTVPNYGYTF
>-|TRBV4-2|17|TRBJ2-3
CASSQDWPRASTDTQYF
>-|TRBV7-2|15|TRBJ1-1
CASSLSPYGSTEAFF
>-|TRBV5-1|13|TRBJ2-2
CASSLGNTGELFF
>TRBD1|TRBV20-1|11|TRBJ2-5
CSANRGQTQYF
>TRBD1|TRBV10-3|13|TRBJ2-2
CAIAETGTGELFF
>-|TRBV12-3/TRBV12-4|12|TRBJ1-2
CASSPYLWGYTF